This TCR beta chain was sequenced in a study of follicular helper T cells after annual influenza vaccination. General observations from the study: ICOS+CD38+ cTfh clonality tracked population frequency, and its change tracked circulating plasmablast change. Successive annual vaccinations recalled a recurrent oligoclonal ICOS+CD38+ cTfh response with influenza-specific clonotypes.

This table comes from immunoSEQ multiplex PCR, and its TCRdb copy is limited to in-frame clones, with some not included. The table records more than 10,000 clones, more than 75% of them present only once. In regard to this clone: The antigen is undetermined.

Stated time point: 2014-2015 season, pre-vaccination. Material: CXCR5- memory CD4+ T cells sorted from blood, obtained on the day of influenza vaccination. This receptor was taken from an adult who received the influenza vaccine.

For the CDR3, the DNA is TGTGCCAGCAGCTTGGACAGTCCTAACAATGAGCAGTTCTTC. It yields the protein CASSLDSPNNEQFF. The genes are TRBV11-3 and TRBJ2-1; possibly TRBD1 for D (6 bases). The germline V gene has CDR1 SGHNT and CDR2 YENEEA. Between the trimmed V and J ends, which lost 3 bases and 5 bases, there was a span of 11 bases. The CDR3 length is 14 residues.